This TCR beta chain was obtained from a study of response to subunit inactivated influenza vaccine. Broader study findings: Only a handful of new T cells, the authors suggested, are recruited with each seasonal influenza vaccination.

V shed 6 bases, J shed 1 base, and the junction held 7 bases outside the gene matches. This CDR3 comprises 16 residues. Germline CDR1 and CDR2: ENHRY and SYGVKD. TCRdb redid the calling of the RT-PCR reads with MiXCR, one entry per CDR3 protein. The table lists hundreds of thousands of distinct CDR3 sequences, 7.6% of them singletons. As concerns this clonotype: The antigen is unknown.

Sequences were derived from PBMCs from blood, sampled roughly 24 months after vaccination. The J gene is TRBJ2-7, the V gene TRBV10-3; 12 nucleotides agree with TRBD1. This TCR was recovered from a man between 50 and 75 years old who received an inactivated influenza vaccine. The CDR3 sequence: CAISPGQGALSYEQYF. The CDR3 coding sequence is TGTGCCATCAGCCCGGGACAGGGGGCATTGTCCTACGAGCAGTACTTC.